This TCR beta chain comes out of a study of shared clonotypes between healthy human individuals. Only CD45RO-negative cells positively selected for CCR7 counted as naive CD8 cells, so terminally differentiated effector memory CD45RA+ cells were excluded. Study results and limitations: A handful of donors had 4% to 6.5% of their naive CD4 clonotypes in common.

With respect to this clone: No antigen is known for it.

Profiled with immunoSEQ multiplex PCR; TCRdb holds only in-frame clones, not every one. The table includes around 600,000 clones, approximately 95% detected once. This CDR3 comprises 15 residues. The V gene end was trimmed by 3 bases and the J gene end by 5 bases; junction bases not matched to a gene: 8. Germline V gene sequence: CDR1 SEHNR, CDR2 FQNEAQ (reference sequence). This clonotype originated in a woman under 40 in good health. The rearrangement joins TRBV7-9 to TRBJ2-7; 9 nucleotides match TRBD1. The source material was naive CD8+ T cells sorted from blood. In DNA form, the CDR3 reads TGTGCCAGCAGCTTCAAAATAGGACAGGGGAACGAGCAGTACTTC. Its protein is CASSFKIGQGNEQYF.